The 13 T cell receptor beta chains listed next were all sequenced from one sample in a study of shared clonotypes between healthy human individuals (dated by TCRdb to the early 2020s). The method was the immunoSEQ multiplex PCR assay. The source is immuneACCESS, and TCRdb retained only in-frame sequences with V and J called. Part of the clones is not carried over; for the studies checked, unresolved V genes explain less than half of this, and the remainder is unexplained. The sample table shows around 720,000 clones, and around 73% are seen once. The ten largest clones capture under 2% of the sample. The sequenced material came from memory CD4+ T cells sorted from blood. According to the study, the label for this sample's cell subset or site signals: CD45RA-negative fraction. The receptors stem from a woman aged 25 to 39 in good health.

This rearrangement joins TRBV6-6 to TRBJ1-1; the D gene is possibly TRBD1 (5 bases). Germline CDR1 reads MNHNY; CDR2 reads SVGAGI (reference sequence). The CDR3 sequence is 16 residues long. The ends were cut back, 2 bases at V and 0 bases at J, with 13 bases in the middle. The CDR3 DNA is TGTGCCAGCAGTTACCCGGGACCAGGTTTGAACACTGAAGCTTTCTTT. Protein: CASSYPGPGLNTEAFF.

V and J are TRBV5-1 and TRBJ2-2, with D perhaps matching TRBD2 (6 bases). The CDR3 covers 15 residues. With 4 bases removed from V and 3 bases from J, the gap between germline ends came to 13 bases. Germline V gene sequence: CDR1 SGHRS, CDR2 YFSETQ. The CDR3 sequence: CASSHGGGYTGELFF. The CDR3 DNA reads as TGCGCCAGCAGCCATGGTGGGGGGTACACCGGGGAGCTGTTTTTT.

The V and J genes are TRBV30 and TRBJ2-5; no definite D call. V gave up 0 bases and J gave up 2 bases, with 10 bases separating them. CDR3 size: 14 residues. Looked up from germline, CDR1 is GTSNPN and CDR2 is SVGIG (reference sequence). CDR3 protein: CAWSVRAVQETQYF. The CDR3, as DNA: TGTGCCTGGAGTGTACGGGCCGTTCAAGAGACCCAGTACTTC.

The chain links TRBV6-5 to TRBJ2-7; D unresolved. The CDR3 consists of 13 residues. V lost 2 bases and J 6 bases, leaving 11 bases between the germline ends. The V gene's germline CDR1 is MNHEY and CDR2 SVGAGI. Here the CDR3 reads CASSYGSAFEQYF. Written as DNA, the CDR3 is TGTGCCAGCAGTTACGGGTCGGCCTTCGAGCAGTACTTC.

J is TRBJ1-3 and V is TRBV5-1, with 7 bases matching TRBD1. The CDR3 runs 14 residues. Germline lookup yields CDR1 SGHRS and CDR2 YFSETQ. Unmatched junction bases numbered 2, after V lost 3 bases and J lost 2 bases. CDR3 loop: CASSWGQTGNTIYF. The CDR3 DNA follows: TGCGCCAGCAGCTGGGGACAGACTGGAAACACCATATATTTT.

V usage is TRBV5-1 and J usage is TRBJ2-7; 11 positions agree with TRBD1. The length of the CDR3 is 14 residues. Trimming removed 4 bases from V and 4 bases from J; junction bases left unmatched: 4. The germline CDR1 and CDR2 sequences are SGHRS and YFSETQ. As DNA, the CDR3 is TGCGCCAGCAGCCGGACAGGGGGCACATACGAGCAGTACTTC. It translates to CASSRTGGTYEQYF.

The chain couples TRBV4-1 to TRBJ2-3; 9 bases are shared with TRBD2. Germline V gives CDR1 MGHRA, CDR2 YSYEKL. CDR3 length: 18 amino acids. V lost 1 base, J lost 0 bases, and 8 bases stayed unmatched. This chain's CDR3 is CASSQAGSSGISTDTQYF. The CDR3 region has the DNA TGCGCCAGCAGCCAAGCAGGGTCTAGCGGGATAAGCACAGATACGCAGTATTTT.

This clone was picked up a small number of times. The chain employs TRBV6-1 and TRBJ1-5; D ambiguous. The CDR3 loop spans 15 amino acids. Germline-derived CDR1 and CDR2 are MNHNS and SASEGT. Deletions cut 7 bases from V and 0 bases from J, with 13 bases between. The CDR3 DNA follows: TGTGCCAGCAACCGAGTGAGAGATAGCAATCAGCCCCAGCATTTT. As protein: CASNRVRDSNQPQHF.

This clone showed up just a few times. In DNA form, the CDR3 reads TGTGCCAGCCACAGATTGAACACTGAAGCTTTCTTT. Amino acids: CASHRLNTEAFF. The V call is TRBV28, the J call TRBJ1-1; D remains unclear. V dropped 8 bases and J dropped 0 bases, with 7 bases sitting between them. The CDR3 has 12 amino acids. Germline-derived CDR1 and CDR2 are MDHEN and SYDVKM.

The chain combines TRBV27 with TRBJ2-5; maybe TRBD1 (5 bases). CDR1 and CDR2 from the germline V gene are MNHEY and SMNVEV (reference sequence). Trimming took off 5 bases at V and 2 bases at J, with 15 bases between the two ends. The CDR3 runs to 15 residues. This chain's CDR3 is CASSQGWQSQETQYF. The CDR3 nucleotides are TGTGCCAGCAGTCAGGGTTGGCAATCTCAAGAGACCCAGTACTTC.

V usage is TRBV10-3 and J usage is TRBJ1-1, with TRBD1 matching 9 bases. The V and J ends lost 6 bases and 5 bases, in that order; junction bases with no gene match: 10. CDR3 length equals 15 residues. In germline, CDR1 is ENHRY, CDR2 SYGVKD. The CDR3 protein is CAISHRDRAPTEAFF. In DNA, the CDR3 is TGTGCCATCAGCCACCGGGACAGGGCCCCAACTGAAGCTTTCTTT.

The CDR3 protein is CASSFGGSSGNTIYF. CDR3 coding DNA: TGTGCCAGCAGTTTTGGAGGGAGCTCTGGAAACACCATATATTTT. The chain links TRBV28 to TRBJ1-3; no definite D call. Germline values: CDR1 MDHEN, CDR2 SYDVKM. This CDR3 spans 15 amino acids. Trimming removed 3 bases at V and 0 bases at J, with 9 bases between.

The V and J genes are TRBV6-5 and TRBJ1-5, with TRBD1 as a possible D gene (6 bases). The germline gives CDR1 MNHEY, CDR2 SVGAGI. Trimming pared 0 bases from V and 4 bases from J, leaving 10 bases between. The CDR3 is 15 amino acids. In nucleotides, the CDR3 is TGTGCCAGCAGTTACTCGGGGACACAAAATCAGCCCCAGCATTTT. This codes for CASSYSGTQNQPQHF.